This is a list of T cell receptor beta chains from one sample in a study of OX40 agonist ivuxolimab in advanced cancers. The protocol was immunoSEQ multiplex PCR, while the TCRdb copy is restricted to in-frame clones and leaves out a portion. This sample has fewer than 70,000 clones, with around 90% found just once. Sample: CD4+ or CD8+ T cells sorted from blood, taken in a trial of the OX40 agonist ivuxolimab. The origin of the receptors is an adult with an advanced solid tumor such as melanoma, head and neck, liver or kidney cancer. Both conserved end residues are part of each CDR3. The D gene is left open where the match is weak. The size of a clone is reported for some rows only, either as once, few or many, or as a class for expanded clones.

DNA	CDR3	D	V	size	J
TGTGCCAGCAGCTTAGAGTTCCCCCTAGCGGGGAGCGGGGAGCTGTTTTTT	CASSLEFPLAGSGELFF	TRBD2	TRBV11-1	-	TRBJ2-2
TGTGCCAGCAGCCTCACCGGACAGCCAACTAATGAAAAACTGTTTTTT	CASSLTGQPTNEKLFF	-	TRBV7-2	-	TRBJ1-4
TGTGCCAGCTCACCAGGGAAGGGGAGGTCAGATACGCAGTATTTT	CASSPGKGRSDTQYF	-	TRBV18	-	TRBJ2-3
TGTGCCTGCTCGGGCAGGGGCAATCAGCCCCAGCATTTT	CACSGRGNQPQHF	-	TRBV6-1	once	TRBJ1-5
TGTGCCAGCAGTTTGGACGGTCCCTACGAGCAGTACTTC	CASSLDGPYEQYF	-	TRBV28	-	TRBJ2-7
TGTGCCAGCAGCTTAGAACAGGGGGCGGGAGAGACCCAGTACTTC	CASSLEQGAGETQYF	TRBD1	TRBV7-6	few	TRBJ2-5
TGTGCCAGCAGCTTGCGTCCTGCAACTAATGAAAAACTGTTTTTT	CASSLRPATNEKLFF	-	TRBV5-6	-	TRBJ1-4
TGTGCCAGCAGCGCGAGACAGGGGACCACAGATACGCAGTATTTT	CASSARQGTTDTQYF	TRBD1	TRBV7-2	once	TRBJ2-3
TGCGCCAGCAGCTTGGCCGTCCATAGCACAGATACGCAGTATTTT	CASSLAVHSTDTQYF	-	TRBV5-1	-	TRBJ2-3
TGTGCCAGCAGCTCGCAGGGGGGGCCCGGGGAGCTGTTTTTT	CASSSQGGPGELFF	-	TRBV5-6	-	TRBJ2-2
TGTGCCAGCAGCTTAGCTAGCGGGGACTCCTACGAGCAGTACTTC	CASSLASGDSYEQYF	TRBD2	TRBV7-2	-	TRBJ2-7
TGTGCCAGCAGCTTATTGCATGCGGGGGGGCCCTACGAGCAGTACTTC	CASSLLHAGGPYEQYF	TRBD2	TRBV7-6	-	TRBJ2-7
TGTGCTAGTGGCATCAGGGGATCGAATGAGCAGTTCTTC	CASGIRGSNEQFF	-	TRBV12-5	-	TRBJ2-1
TGCGCCAGCAGCCTAGCACACAGTCTCTATGAGCAGTTCTTC	CASSLAHSLYEQFF	-	TRBV4-1	-	TRBJ2-1
TGTGCCAGCAGCGAAGCGTACAGGGTCTTAACTGAAGCTTTCTTT	CASSEAYRVLTEAFF	-	TRBV21-1	-	TRBJ1-1
TGTGCCAGCAGCGACGGACTAGCGGGGGGCGTTAAAGAGACCCAGTACTTC	CASSDGLAGGVKETQYF	TRBD2	TRBV9	-	TRBJ2-5
TGTGCCAGCAGCCCCACCGGGACCCCCTACGAGCAGTACTTC	CASSPTGTPYEQYF	-	TRBV7-2	-	TRBJ2-7
TGTGCCAGTAGTACCCGGACTAGCGGGAGCCCAGATACGCAGTATTTT	CASSTRTSGSPDTQYF	TRBD2	TRBV19	-	TRBJ2-3
TGTGCCATCCAGGGACTAGCGGTAAATGAGCAGTTCTTC	CAIQGLAVNEQFF	TRBD2	TRBV10-3	-	TRBJ2-1
TGTGCCAGCTCACCAGGAGGCGGGACCGGCAAAAACATTCAGTACTTC	CASSPGGGTGKNIQYF	-	TRBV18	-	TRBJ2-4
TGTGCCAGCAGCTCCTATGGAAGGTCCGGGGGCACTGGAAACACCATATATTTT	CASSSYGRSGGTGNTIYF	-	TRBV7-2	-	TRBJ1-3
TGCGGCGTTGAAGATAGGACAGGGAGCACCTATGTGACTGAAGCTTTCTTT	CGVEDRTGSTYVTEAFF	TRBD1	TRBV29-1	once	TRBJ1-1
TGTGCCAGCAGCTCACAGTATAACTATGGCTACACCTTC	CASSSQYNYGYTF	-	TRBV5-4	-	TRBJ1-2
TGTGCCAGCAGCACGACAGGCGACTCAATGAACACTGAAGCTTTCTTT	CASSTTGDSMNTEAFF	-	TRBV7-9	-	TRBJ1-1
TGTGCCAGCACCAAACCAGGGGGGGAGACCCAGTACTTC	CASTKPGGETQYF	-	TRBV11-2	-	TRBJ2-5
TGCGCCAGCAGCCAACCGGGACAGGGGTACGAGCAGTACTTC	CASSQPGQGYEQYF	TRBD1	TRBV4-1	-	TRBJ2-7
TGTGCCAGCAGCGTATCCGCTAGCGGGATAAAGTATGATACGCAGTATTTT	CASSVSASGIKYDTQYF	TRBD2	TRBV9	-	TRBJ2-3
TGTGCCAGTAGCCACAGGGGGCAGAATCAGCCCCAGCATTTT	CASSHRGQNQPQHF	TRBD1	TRBV19	-	TRBJ1-5
TGCGCCAGCAGCCACCTCTGGGACAGGGGGTCCGATGGCTACACCTTC	CASSHLWDRGSDGYTF	TRBD1	TRBV4-1	-	TRBJ1-2
TGTGCCTGGAGTGCTTCTTTCCCCGGTCCAGTGGATGTCTACACCTTC	CAWSASFPGPVDVYTF	-	TRBV30	-	TRBJ1-2
TGTGCCAGCAGCTCACCGTTTGGACAGGGGGCGGCTTATAATTCACCCCTCCACTTT	CASSSPFGQGAAYNSPLHF	TRBD1	TRBV5-6	-	TRBJ1-6
TGTGCCAGCAGTGACGGGTTGGGGCCCGATACGCAGTATTTT	CASSDGLGPDTQYF	-	TRBV2	-	TRBJ2-3
TGCGCCAGCAGCTTACGTCGTCAGGGGGCGCGGGGCACTGAAGCTTTCTTT	CASSLRRQGARGTEAFF	TRBD1	TRBV5-1	-	TRBJ1-1
TGTGCCAGCAGCCCCACCGGGGGCCGGGATACGCAGTATTTT	CASSPTGGRDTQYF	-	TRBV13	-	TRBJ2-3
TGTGCTAGTGGTTTCCTCGGGACTCCCTACGAGCAGTACTTC	CASGFLGTPYEQYF	-	TRBV12-5	-	TRBJ2-7
TGTGCCAGCTCAGAGGGAGGGAGGACTGAAGCTTTCTTT	CASSEGGRTEAFF	-	TRBV18	-	TRBJ1-1
TGTGCCAGCAGTCCCCCAGAACAACCGAACACTGAAGCTTTCTTT	CASSPPEQPNTEAFF	-	TRBV28	once	TRBJ1-1
TGTGCCAGCAGCTTGGGCACTAGCGGAAGGGGTGAGCAGTTCTTC	CASSLGTSGRGEQFF	TRBD2	TRBV11-2	-	TRBJ2-1
TGTGCCAGCTACGCGGTTCGGGGGTCACCCCCCGGCGAAGCTTTCTTT	CASYAVRGSPPGEAFF	-	TRBV2	-	TRBJ1-1
TGTGCCAGTAGTAGAGAGACAGGGTCAACCAGGGCCCAGCATTTT	CASSRETGSTRAQHF	TRBD1	TRBV19	-	TRBJ1-5
TGCAGCGGCGGGACAGCTAGCACAGATACGCAGTATTTT	CSGGTASTDTQYF	-	TRBV29-1	few	TRBJ2-3
TGCAGCGTTGATAAAAGCGTAACTAGCACAGATACGCAGTATTTT	CSVDKSVTSTDTQYF	-	TRBV29-1	few	TRBJ2-3
TGTGCCAGCAGCTTTTCCGGGACAGGGGGCGGGGAGCAGTACTTC	CASSFSGTGGGEQYF	TRBD1	TRBV7-2	once	TRBJ2-5
TGTGCCAGCAGCGAGAATTGGACTAGCGGGAGAAGCAATGAGCAGTTCTTC	CASSENWTSGRSNEQFF	TRBD2	TRBV7-8	-	TRBJ2-1
TGTGCCAGCAGCACTTACAGGGCGGATAGTCTCCGGTCCTATTCTAACTATGGCTACACCTTC	CASSTYRADSLRSYSNYGYTF	-	TRBV28	-	TRBJ1-2
TGTGCCACAGGGGGCGAACACGAGCAGTACTTC	CATGGEHEQYF	TRBD1	TRBV7-2	-	TRBJ2-7
TGCGCCAGCAGTGAGTCGGTGTACGAGCAGTACTTC	CASSESVYEQYF	-	TRBV10-2	-	TRBJ2-7
TGTGCCAGCAGCTTACCCGGGACAGGATCCTACGAGCAGTACTTC	CASSLPGTGSYEQYF	TRBD1	TRBV7-2	-	TRBJ2-7
TGTGCCAGCAGTCCAAGACAGGGAACCTTAAATGAGCAGTTCTTC	CASSPRQGTLNEQFF	TRBD1	TRBV6-6	once	TRBJ2-1
TGTGCCAGCAGCCGGACTAGCGGGGTCAGCGGATACACCGGGGAGCTGTTTTTT	CASSRTSGVSGYTGELFF	TRBD2	TRBV5-6	once	TRBJ2-2
TGTGCCAGCAGCTTATCGCCTAGCGGGTTCACAGATACGCAGTATTTT	CASSLSPSGFTDTQYF	TRBD2	TRBV7-3	-	TRBJ2-3